Each of the 25 T cell receptor beta chains below was sequenced from the same sample in a study of blood T cells in healthy people across ages. Together with a sample-barcoded 5' primer, a J-beta primer mix was included in a second PCR lasting about 6 to 11 cycles. TCRdb analysed the 5' RACE reads with MiXCR anew, one entry per CDR3 protein. This sample carries approximately 810,000 distinct CDR3 sequences, 29% of them seen once, and the ten largest clones take 17%. Specimen: blood. The receptors come from a woman of 80 years or more in good health.

The CDR3 protein is CASSQDRVGSMVTQGYTF. As DNA, the CDR3 is TGTGCCAGCAGCCAAGATAGGGTAGGATCGATGGTCACTCAGGGCTACACCTTC. The V call is TRBV4-2, the J call TRBJ1-2; D remains unclear. The CDR3 runs to 18 residues. Germline values: CDR1 LGHNA, CDR2 YNFKEQ. V lost 0 bases to trimming and J lost 8 bases, with 25 bases between them.

Only a few counts were recorded for this clonotype. Since a much larger clone is just one base distant, this may be a read error. J is TRBJ2-1 and V is TRBV7-2; D may be TRBD1 (5 bases). The DNA matches TRBJ2-7 better at its end, which makes the J call doubtful. Germline V gene sequence: CDR1 SGHTA, CDR2 FQGNSA. CDR3 size: 16 residues. The CDR3 bases are TGTGCCAGCAGCTTAGCGGCAGGGTTAATCTACAATGAGCAGTACTTC. This codes for CASSLAAGLIYNEQYF.

This clonotype showed up many times. V gene TRBV29-1 combines with J gene TRBJ1-5; D gene unclear. Per germline, CDR1 SQVTM and CDR2 ANQGSEA. The CDR3 runs 13 residues. Trimming removed 6 bases from V and 6 bases from J, with 15 bases in between. The CDR3 DNA is TGCAGCGTCGGGATGGGAGGCGGTCAGCCCCAGCATTTT. Translated, it gives CSVGMGGGQPQHF.

The chain recombines TRBV6-5 with TRBJ1-1, with D perhaps matching TRBD1 (5 bases). The V end lost 5 bases, the J end lost 2 bases, and 15 bases lay between the germline ends. This CDR3 has 15 residues. Germline CDR1 and CDR2: MNHEY and SVGAGI. The CDR3 region has the DNA TGTGCCAGCAGTCCCTCGGGACCCGTAAACACTGAAGCTTTCTTT. This sequence encodes CASSPSGPVNTEAFF.

This clonotype was found a few times. V is TRBV24-1 and J is TRBJ2-7; 9 bases map to TRBD1. The assigned J gene may be wrong: the sequence end matches TRBJ2-5 better. The CDR3 sequence is 15 residues long. Per the germline V gene, CDR1 is KGHDR and CDR2 is SFDVKD. The CDR3 sequence is CATSDWTGERETQYF. The CDR3 region has the DNA TGTGCCACCAGTGATTGGACAGGGGAGAGAGAGACCCAGTACTTC.

This clonotype occurred a few times. CDR3 in DNA: TGTGCCAGCAGCCCCGATGGACAGTCCTATGGCTACACCTTC. Amino acids: CASSPDGQSYGYTF. The chain is built from TRBV7-2 and TRBJ1-2, with a tentative D call TRBD1 (6 bases). The CDR3 extends over 14 amino acids. Germline values: CDR1 SGHTA, CDR2 FQGNSA. V shed 5 bases and J shed 4 bases, with 14 bases lying between them.

This clonotype has a handful of counts. This chain connects TRBV12-3 or TRBV12-4 to TRBJ1-4, with 9 bases aligning to TRBD1. The V and J ends lost 6 bases and 8 bases, in that order; junction bases with no gene match: 7. This CDR3 has 14 residues. The CDR3 sequence: CASRIRQGGEKLFF. In DNA form, the CDR3 reads TGTGCCAGCAGGATTAGACAGGGGGGGGAAAAACTGTTTTTT.

There are many counts of this clonotype. The rearrangement joins TRBV12-3 or TRBV12-4 to TRBJ2-1; D ambiguous. Between the trimmed V and J ends, which lost 6 bases and 0 bases, there was a span of 12 bases. The CDR3 runs 15 residues. In nucleotides, the CDR3 is TGTGCCAGCAGGCCGCCGGGTAGCTCCTACAATGAGCAGTTCTTC. Encoded protein: CASRPPGSSYNEQFF.

Ten or more counts support this clonotype. The chain uses TRBV6-1 and TRBJ2-7; D ambiguous. V dropped 4 bases and J dropped 3 bases, with 19 bases sitting between them. The CDR3 spans 16 residues. Per germline, CDR1 MNHNS and CDR2 SASEGT. Here the CDR3 DNA reads TGTGCCAGCAGTGTCACCTACGATCACACCTTCTACGAGCAGTACTTC. This gives the protein CASSVTYDHTFYEQYF.

This chain uses TRBV28 with TRBJ2-7, with 10 bases that match TRBD1. V gave up 7 bases and J gave up 4 bases; unmatched junction bases: 13. CDR1 is MDHEN, CDR2 SYDVKM, per germline. This CDR3 contains 16 residues. The CDR3 DNA reads TGTGCCAGCATCCCCTGGTCCGGGACAGGGGAGTACGAGCAGTACTTC. Its translation is CASIPWSGTGEYEQYF.

Points on this clonotype: Since no conserved phenylalanine or tryptophan closes the CDR3, a read error is the likely cause. V gene TRBV6-2 or TRBV6-3 combines with J gene TRBJ2-5, with unresolved D. CDR1 MNHEY and CDR2 SVGEGT come from the germline V gene. The CDR3 has 11 residues. Deletions cut 5 bases from V and 5 bases from J, with 6 bases between. The CDR3 sequence is CASSLSETQYC. CDR3 bases: TGTGCCAGCAGTCTCAGCGAGACCCAGTACTGC.

Regarding this clonotype: The junction and the germline gene differ at one end; a read error may be behind it. This sequence joins TRBV10-3 and TRBJ1-1; D ambiguous. The CDR3 contains 12 residues. Germline V gives CDR1 ENHRY, CDR2 SYGVKD. As DNA, the CDR3 is TGTGCCATCAGTGCCGGGAACGCTGAAGCTTTCTTT. Amino acid sequence: CAISAGNAEAFF.

Concerning this clonotype: A single base separates this from a much larger clone, so it may be a read error. The rearrangement uses TRBV7-2 and TRBJ1-1, with D unclear. This CDR3 spans 13 amino acids. Between the trimmed V and J ends, which lost 3 bases and 6 bases, there was a span of 11 bases. Germline CDR1 reads SGHTA; CDR2 reads FQGNSA. The CDR3 loop reads CASSFQAYAEAFF. As DNA, the CDR3 is TGTGCCAGCAGCTTTCAGGCTTACGCTGAAGCTTTCTTT.

This clonotype appeared many times. The chain joins TRBV5-1 to TRBJ2-7; no clear D. The germline gives CDR1 SGHRS, CDR2 YFSETQ. The CDR3 totals 14 residues. Trimming left V 4 bases short and J 1 base short, with 12 bases between. The DNA for the CDR3 is TGCGCCAGCAGCGTGAACACCTTTTCCTACGAGCAGTACTTC. This encodes CASSVNTFSYEQYF.

To note about this clonotype: A much larger clone is a single base away; this may be a read error. The chain combines TRBV7-9 with TRBJ2-7; possibly TRBD1 for D (5 bases). The V end was cut by 1 base, the J end by 7 bases, with 14 bases between. Germline assignment: CDR1 SEHNR and CDR2 FQNEAQ (reference sequence). This CDR3 comprises 14 residues. The CDR3 sequence is CASSLGQTNNEQYF. The CDR3, as DNA: TGTGCCAGCAGCTTAGGACAGACGAACAATGAGCAGTACTTC.

This clonotype was counted only a few times. CDR3 DNA: TGTGCCAGCAGTCCTAACGGGCCGGACAGGGTGTTCTTC. Residues: CASSPNGPDRVFF. The chain has TRBV6-2 or TRBV6-3 and TRBJ2-1; 8 bases map to TRBD1. The length of the CDR3 is 13 residues. Germline V CDR1 and CDR2: MNHEY, SVGEGT. The ends lost 5 bases at V and 15 bases at J; junction bases unmatched: 12.

The chain joins TRBV7-2 to TRBJ2-7, with a possible D match to TRBD1 (5 bases). Germline V lookup: CDR1 SGHTA, CDR2 FQGNSA. The V and J ends lost 5 bases and 5 bases respectively, with 13 bases between them. The CDR3 consists of 13 residues. The CDR3 loop is CASSLYLRDEQYF. CDR3 coding DNA: TGTGCCAGCAGCCTTTACCTCAGGGACGAGCAGTACTTC.

This clonotype was seen repeatedly, ten times or more. The chain employs TRBV12-3 or TRBV12-4 and TRBJ2-7; TRBD1 is a possible D gene (5 bases). With 1 base removed from V and 6 bases from J, the gap between germline ends came to 10 bases. The CDR3 is 13 residues long. CDR3 sequence reads: CASSLDSRAEQYF. DNA of the CDR3: TGTGCCAGCAGTTTAGATAGCAGGGCCGAGCAGTACTTC.

There are many counts of this clonotype. This chain joins TRBV30 and TRBJ2-7; D is possibly TRBD1 or TRBD2 (5 bases each). The CDR3 runs 12 residues. V lost 2 bases and J lost 11, with 16 bases in between. CDR1 and CDR2 from the germline V gene are GTSNPN and SVGIG (reference sequence). CDR3 region: CAWSIPPGTEYF. The CDR3 DNA reads TGTGCCTGGAGTATCCCCCCCGGGACGGAGTACTTC.

This clonotype was observed at least ten times. This chain's CDR3 is CASSVVPQETQYF. The CDR3 DNA sequence: TGTGCCAGCAGTGTTGTGCCCCAAGAGACCCAGTACTTC. The chain joins TRBV2 to TRBJ2-5; D is unclear. The CDR3 is 13 amino acids. Germline assignment: CDR1 SNHLY and CDR2 FYNNEI. Trimming left V 4 bases short and J 1 base short, with 7 bases between. The full variable domain, in which reference TRBV2 and TRBJ2-5 provide the parts outside the CDR3, is EPEVTQTPSHQVTQMGQEVILRCVPISNHLYFYWYRQILGQKVEFLVSFYNNEISEKSEIFDDQFSVERPDGSNFTLKIRSTKLEDSAMYFCASSVVPQETQYFGPGTRLLVL.

Many counts were recorded for this clonotype. The chain has TRBV5-6 and TRBJ2-6; the D gene is possibly TRBD1 (7 bases). Trimming pared 4 bases from V and 3 bases from J, leaving 17 bases between. Germline CDR1 and CDR2: SGHDT and YYEEEE. CDR3 size: 17 residues. CDR3 nucleotides: TGTGCCAGCAGCCTCCCGACAGGGACTGGTGGGGCCAACGTCCTGACTTTC. This encodes CASSLPTGTGGANVLTF.

The chain carries TRBV7-6 and TRBJ1-4, with D perhaps matching TRBD1 (6 bases). CDR1 is SGHVS, CDR2 FNYEAQ, per germline. The CDR3 has 20 residues. V was shortened by 5 bases and J by 9 bases, with 34 bases between the two germline ends. This CDR3 reads CASSVDRWSVSTQGSQKLFF. Written as DNA, the CDR3 is TGTGCCAGCAGCGTAGACAGGTGGTCGGTTTCGACTCAGGGATCCCAAAAACTGTTTTTT. Supplemented by reference TRBV7-6 and TRBJ1-4, the full variable domain reads GAGVSQSPRYKVTKRGQDVALRCDPISGHVSLYWYRQALGQGPEFLTYFNYEAQQDKSGLPNDRFSAERPEGSISTLTIQRTEQRDSAMYRCASSVDRWSVSTQGSQKLFFGSGTQLSVL.

V is TRBV7-2 and J is TRBJ1-1, with D perhaps matching TRBD1 (5 bases). The CDR3 is 12 amino acids. V was cut by 1 base and J by 10 bases, with 10 bases left in between. CDR1 is SGHTA and CDR2 is FQGNSA in the germline V gene. CDR3 sequence: CASSLEGRGAFF. For the CDR3, the DNA is TGTGCCAGCAGCTTAGAGGGGAGGGGAGCTTTCTTT.

This clonotype occurred many times. The genes are TRBV12-3 or TRBV12-4 and TRBJ1-5; D gene uncertain. The ends were cut back, 3 bases at V and 2 bases at J, with 11 bases in the middle. The CDR3 contains 15 residues. The CDR3 reads CASSFAGTGNQPQHF. In DNA form, the CDR3 reads TGTGCCAGCAGTTTCGCGGGCACGGGCAATCAGCCCCAGCATTTT.

About this clonotype itself: One end of the junction does not line up with germline, which may come from a read error. CDR3 coding DNA: TGTGCCAGCAGCTTGGGACAGGGGGGGGTACGGAAGACCCAGTACTTC. Translating gives CASSLGQGGVRKTQYF. V usage is TRBV5-1 and J usage is TRBJ2-5, with 11 bases identical to TRBD1. The CDR3 is 16 residues long. Germline V lookup: CDR1 SGHRS, CDR2 YFSETQ.